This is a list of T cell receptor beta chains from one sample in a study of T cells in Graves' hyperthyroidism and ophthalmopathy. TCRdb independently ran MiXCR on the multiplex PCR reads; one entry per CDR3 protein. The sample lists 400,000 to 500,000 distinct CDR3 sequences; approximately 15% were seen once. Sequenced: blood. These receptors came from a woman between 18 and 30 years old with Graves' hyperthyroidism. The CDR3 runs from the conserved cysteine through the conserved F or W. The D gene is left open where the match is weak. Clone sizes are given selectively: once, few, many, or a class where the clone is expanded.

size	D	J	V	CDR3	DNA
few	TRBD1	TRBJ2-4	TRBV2	CASSEDEGANIQYF	TGTGCCAGCAGTGAAGACGAGGGGGCAAACATTCAGTACTTC
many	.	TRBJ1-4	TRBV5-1	CASSPREGFNEKLFF	TGCGCCAGCAGCCCGAGGGAAGGGTTTAATGAAAAACTGTTTTTT
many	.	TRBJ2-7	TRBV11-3	CASSRLASTYEQYF	TGTGCCAGCAGCCGATTGGCCTCAACCTACGAGCAGTACTTC
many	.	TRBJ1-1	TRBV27	CASSLWASNTEAFF	TGTGCCAGCAGTTTATGGGCGTCCAACACTGAAGCTTTCTTT
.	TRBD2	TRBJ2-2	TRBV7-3	CASSLRTSPDAGELFF	TGTGCCAGCAGCCTCCGGACTAGCCCGGACGCCGGGGAGCTGTTTTTT
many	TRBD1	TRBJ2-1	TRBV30	CAWSGQGVRHEQFF	TGTGCCTGGAGTGGACAGGGGGTCCGTCATGAGCAGTTCTTC
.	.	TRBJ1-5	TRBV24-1	CATSDLSGPQHF	TGTGCCACCAGTGATTTATCAGGGCCCCAGCATTTT
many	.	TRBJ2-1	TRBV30	CAWSVVDNEQFF	TGTGCCTGGAGTGTCGTTGACAATGAGCAGTTCTTC
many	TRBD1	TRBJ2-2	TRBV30	CAWKGQGAGELFF	TGTGCCTGGAAGGGACAGGGCGCGGGGGAGCTGTTTTTT
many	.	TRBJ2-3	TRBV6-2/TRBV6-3	CASSYSIGPNTQYF	TGTGCCAGCAGTTACTCGATAGGGCCAAATACGCAGTATTTT
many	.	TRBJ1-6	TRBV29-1	CSVRLSSYNSPLHF	TGCAGCGTCAGATTAAGCTCCTATAATTCACCCCTCCACTTT
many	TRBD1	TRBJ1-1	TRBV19	CASSIDRKTGRYTEAFF	TGTGCCAGTAGTATAGATCGTAAGACAGGGCGGTACACTGAAGCTTTCTTT
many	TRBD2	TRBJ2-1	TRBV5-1	CASSLGTSGIGEQFF	TGCGCCAGCAGCTTGGGGACTAGCGGGATAGGTGAGCAGTTCTTC
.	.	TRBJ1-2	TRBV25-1	CASSEYYGYTF	TGTGCCAGCAGTGAATACTATGGCTACACCTTC
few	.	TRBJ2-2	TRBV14	CASSPLRNTGELFF	TGTGCCAGCAGCCCACTCCGAAACACCGGGGAGCTGTTTTTT
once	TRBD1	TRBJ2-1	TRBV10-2	CASKRKLDRGLPSSYNEQFF	TGCGCCAGCAAGAGGAAGCTTGACAGGGGGCTACCGAGCTCCTACAATGAGCAGTTCTTC
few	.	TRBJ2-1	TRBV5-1	CASSSSTREAYNEQFF	TGCGCCAGCAGCTCCTCCACGAGGGAAGCCTACAATGAGCAGTTCTTC
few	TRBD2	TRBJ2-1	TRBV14	CASSPGTSGRAIPFF	TGTGCCAGCAGCCCAGGGACTAGCGGGAGGGCCATTCCGTTCTTC
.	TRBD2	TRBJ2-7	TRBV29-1	CSVESGGAYEQYF	TGCAGCGTTGAATCGGGGGGTGCCTACGAGCAGTACTTC
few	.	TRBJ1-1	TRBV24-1	CATSDLGRSVGGLNTEAFF	TGTGCCACCAGTGACTTAGGACGGTCAGTTGGGGGGCTGAACACTGAAGCTTTCTTT
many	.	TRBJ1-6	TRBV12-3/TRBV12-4	CASSLSFGRNLVLHF	TGTGCCAGCAGTTTATCATTTGGGCGGAATCTTGTCCTCCACTTT
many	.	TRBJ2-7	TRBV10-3	CASMGREPYEQYF	TGTGCCTCCATGGGCAGGGAACCTTACGAGCAGTACTTC
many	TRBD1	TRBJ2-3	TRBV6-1	CASSYRDRATDTQYF	TGTGCCAGCAGTTATCGGGACAGGGCTACAGATACGCAGTATTTT
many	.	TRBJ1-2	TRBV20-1	CSATGSANYGYTF	TGCAGTGCTACAGGGTCAGCTAACTATGGCTACACCTTC
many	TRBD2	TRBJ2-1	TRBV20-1	CSAGTSGRAGDNEQFF	TGCAGTGCGGGGACTAGCGGGAGGGCCGGGGACAATGAGCAGTTCTTC
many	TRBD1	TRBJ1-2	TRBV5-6	CASSRGQGALYGYTF	TGTGCCAGCAGTCGAGGACAGGGGGCGCTTTATGGCTACACCTTC
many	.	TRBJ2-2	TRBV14	CASSQVVTGELFF	TGTGCCAGCAGCCAAGTAGTAACCGGGGAGCTGTTTTTT
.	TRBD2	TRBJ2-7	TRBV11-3	CASSSPGGAGGTYEQYF	TGTGCCAGCAGCTCGCCCGGGGGAGCGGGAGGAACCTACGAGCAGTACTTC
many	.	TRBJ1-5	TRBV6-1	CASRGGQGLKPQHF	TGTGCCAGCAGGGGTGGCCAGGGTTTAAAGCCCCAGCATTTT
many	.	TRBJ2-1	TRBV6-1	CASSPGRVSYNEQFF	TGTGCCAGCAGTCCGGGGCGGGTCTCCTACAATGAGCAGTTCTTC